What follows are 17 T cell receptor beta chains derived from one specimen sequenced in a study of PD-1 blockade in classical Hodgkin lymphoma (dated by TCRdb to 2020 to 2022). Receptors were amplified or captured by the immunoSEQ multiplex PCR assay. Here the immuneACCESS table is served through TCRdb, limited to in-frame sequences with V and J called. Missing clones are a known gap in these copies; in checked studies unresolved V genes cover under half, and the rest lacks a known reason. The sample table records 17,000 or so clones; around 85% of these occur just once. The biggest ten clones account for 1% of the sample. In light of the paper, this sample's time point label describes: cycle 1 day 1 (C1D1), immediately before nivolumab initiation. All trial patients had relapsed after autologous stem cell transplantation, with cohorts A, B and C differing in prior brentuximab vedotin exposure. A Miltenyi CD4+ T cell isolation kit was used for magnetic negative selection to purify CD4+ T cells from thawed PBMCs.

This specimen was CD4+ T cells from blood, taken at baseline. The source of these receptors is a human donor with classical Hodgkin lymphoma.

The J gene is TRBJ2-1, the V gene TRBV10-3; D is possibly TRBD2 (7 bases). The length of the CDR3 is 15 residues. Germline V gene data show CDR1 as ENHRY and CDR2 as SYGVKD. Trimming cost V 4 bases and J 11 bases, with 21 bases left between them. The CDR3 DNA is TGTGCCATCAGTGGGGGAGGGGGTGAAAGGGTGAAGCAGTTCTTC. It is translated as CAISGGGGERVKQFF.

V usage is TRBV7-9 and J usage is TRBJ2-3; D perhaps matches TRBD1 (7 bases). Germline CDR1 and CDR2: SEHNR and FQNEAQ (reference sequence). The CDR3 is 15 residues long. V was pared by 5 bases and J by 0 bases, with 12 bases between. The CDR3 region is CASSAGTVSTDTQYF. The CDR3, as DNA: TGTGCCAGCAGCGCGGGGACAGTGAGCACAGATACGCAGTATTTT.

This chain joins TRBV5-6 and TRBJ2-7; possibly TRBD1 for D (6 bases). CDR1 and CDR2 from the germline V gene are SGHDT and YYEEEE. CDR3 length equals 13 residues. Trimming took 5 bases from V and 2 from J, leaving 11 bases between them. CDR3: CASRGRGPYEQYF. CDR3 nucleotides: TGTGCCAGCAGGGGCAGGGGTCCCTACGAGCAGTACTTC.

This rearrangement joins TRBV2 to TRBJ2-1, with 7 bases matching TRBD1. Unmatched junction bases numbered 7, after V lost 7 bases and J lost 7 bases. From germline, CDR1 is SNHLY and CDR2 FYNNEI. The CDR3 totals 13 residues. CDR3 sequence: CASKRAGGNEQFF. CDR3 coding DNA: TGTGCCAGCAAGAGGGCAGGGGGAAATGAGCAGTTCTTC.

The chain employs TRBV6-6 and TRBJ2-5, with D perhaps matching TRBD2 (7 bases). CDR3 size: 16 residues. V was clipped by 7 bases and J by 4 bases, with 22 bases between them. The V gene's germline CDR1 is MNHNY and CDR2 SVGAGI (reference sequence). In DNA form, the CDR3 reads TGTGCCAGCATCCACCGGGGCGGGGGCCGTGGAGAGACCCAGTACTTC. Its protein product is CASIHRGGGRGETQYF.

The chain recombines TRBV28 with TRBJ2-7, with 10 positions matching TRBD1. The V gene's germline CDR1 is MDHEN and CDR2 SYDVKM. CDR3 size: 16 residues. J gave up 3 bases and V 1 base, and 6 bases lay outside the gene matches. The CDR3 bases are TGTGCCAGCAGTTTATCGGACAGGGGGGTTGTCTACGAGCAGTACTTC. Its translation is CASSLSDRGVVYEQYF.

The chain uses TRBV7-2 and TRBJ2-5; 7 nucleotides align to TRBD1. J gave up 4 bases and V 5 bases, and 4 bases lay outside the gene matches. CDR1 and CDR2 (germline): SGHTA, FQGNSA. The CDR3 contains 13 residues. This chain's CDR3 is CASSVDRVETQYF. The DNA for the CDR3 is TGTGCCAGCAGCGTCGACAGGGTAGAGACCCAGTACTTC.

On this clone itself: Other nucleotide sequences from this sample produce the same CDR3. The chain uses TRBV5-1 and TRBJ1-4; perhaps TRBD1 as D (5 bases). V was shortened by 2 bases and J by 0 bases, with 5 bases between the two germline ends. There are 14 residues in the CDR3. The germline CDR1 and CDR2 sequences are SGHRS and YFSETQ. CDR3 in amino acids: CASSFRATNEKLFF. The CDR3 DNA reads TGCGCCAGCAGCTTCAGGGCAACTAATGAAAAACTGTTTTTT.

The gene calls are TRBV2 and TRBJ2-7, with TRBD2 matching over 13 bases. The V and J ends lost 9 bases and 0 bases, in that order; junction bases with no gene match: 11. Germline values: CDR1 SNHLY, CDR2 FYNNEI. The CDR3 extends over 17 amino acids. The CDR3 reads CARPISGTSGISYEQYF. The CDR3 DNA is TGTGCCAGACCTATTAGTGGGACTAGCGGGATCTCCTACGAGCAGTACTTC.

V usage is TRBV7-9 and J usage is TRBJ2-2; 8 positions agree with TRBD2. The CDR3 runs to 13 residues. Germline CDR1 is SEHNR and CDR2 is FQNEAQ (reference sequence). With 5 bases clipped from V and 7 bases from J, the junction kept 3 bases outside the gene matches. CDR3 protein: CASSASGHGELFF. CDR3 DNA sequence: TGTGCCAGCAGCGCTAGCGGGCACGGGGAGCTGTTTTTT.

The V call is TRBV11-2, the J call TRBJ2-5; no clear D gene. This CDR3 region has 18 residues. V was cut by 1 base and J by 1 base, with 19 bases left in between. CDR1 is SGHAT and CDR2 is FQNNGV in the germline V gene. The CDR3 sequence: CASSLVSSSRGAQETQYF. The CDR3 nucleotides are TGTGCCAGCAGCTTAGTCAGCAGTTCTAGAGGCGCCCAAGAGACCCAGTACTTC.

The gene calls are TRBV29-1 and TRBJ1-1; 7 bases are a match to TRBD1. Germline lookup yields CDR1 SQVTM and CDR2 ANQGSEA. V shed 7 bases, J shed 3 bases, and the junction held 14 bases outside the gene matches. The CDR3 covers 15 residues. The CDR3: CSACQGGPDDTEAFF. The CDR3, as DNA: TGCAGCGCATGTCAGGGGGGGCCCGACGACACTGAAGCTTTCTTT.

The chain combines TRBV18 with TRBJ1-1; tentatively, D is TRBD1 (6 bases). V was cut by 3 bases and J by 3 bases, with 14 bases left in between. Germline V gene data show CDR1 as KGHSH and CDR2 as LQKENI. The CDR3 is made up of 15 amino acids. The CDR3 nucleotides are TGTGCCAGCTCACCTGCTAGGGGGTGGGACACTGAAGCTTTCTTT. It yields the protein CASSPARGWDTEAFF.

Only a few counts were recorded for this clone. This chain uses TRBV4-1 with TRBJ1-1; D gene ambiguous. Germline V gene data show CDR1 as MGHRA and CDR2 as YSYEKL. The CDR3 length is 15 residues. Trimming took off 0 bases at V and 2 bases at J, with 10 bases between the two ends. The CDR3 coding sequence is TGCGCCAGCAGCCAAGAGGGATTCAGAAACACTGAAGCTTTCTTT. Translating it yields CASSQEGFRNTEAFF.

CDR3 bases: TGTGCCAGTAGTATCGCAGGCCCCGGGGAACTAGCGGGAGAAAGACAGTACTTC. Its protein product is CASSIAGPGELAGERQYF. The genes are TRBV19 and TRBJ2-7; 11 bases map to TRBD2. Germline V gives CDR1 LNHDA, CDR2 SQIVND (reference sequence). Losses at the gene ends were 3 bases for V and 10 bases for J; bases not matched to a gene: 20. The CDR3 length is 18 residues.

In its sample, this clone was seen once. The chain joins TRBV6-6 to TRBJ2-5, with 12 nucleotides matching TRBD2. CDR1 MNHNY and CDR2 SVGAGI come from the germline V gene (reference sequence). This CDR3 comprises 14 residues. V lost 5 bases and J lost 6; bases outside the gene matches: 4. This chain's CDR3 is CASSPTSGGKTQYF. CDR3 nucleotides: TGTGCCAGCAGTCCGACTAGCGGGGGAAAGACCCAGTACTTC.

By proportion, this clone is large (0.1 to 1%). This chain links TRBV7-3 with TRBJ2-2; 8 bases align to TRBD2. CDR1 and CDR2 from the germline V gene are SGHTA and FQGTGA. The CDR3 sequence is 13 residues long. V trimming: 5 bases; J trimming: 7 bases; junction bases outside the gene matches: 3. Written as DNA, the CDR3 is TGTGCCAGCAGCGCTAGCGGGCACGGGGAGCTGTTTTTT. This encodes CASSASGHGELFF. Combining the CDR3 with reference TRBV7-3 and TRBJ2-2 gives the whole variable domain GAGVSQTPSNKVTEKGKYVELRCDPISGHTALYWYRQSLGQGPEFLIYFQGTGAADDSGLPNDRFFAVRPEGSVSTLKIQRTERGDSAVYLCASSASGHGELFFGEGSRLTVL.